A selection of T cell receptor beta chains follows, all from one sample in a study of shared clonotypes between healthy human individuals. Data came from immunoSEQ multiplex PCR; TCRdb stores just in-frame clones and leaves some out. This sample has more than 1.2 million clones; around 98.5% occur once, and the top ten carry approximately 0.4%. The sequenced sample consisted of naive CD4+ T cells sorted from blood. These receptor sequences come from a young man in good health. The CDR3 runs from the conserved cysteine through the conserved F or W. Each record gives: V gene, J gene, clone size, D gene, CDR3 protein, CDR3 DNA. A D gene is named only where the DNA matches it firmly. Part of the rows lack a size; the others show once, few, many or a class for expanded clones.

TRBV9	TRBJ1-1	NA	TRBD1	CASSVLSRGQNTEAFF	TGTGCCAGCAGCGTCCTTTCCAGGGGGCAGAACACTGAAGCTTTCTTT
TRBV14	TRBJ2-1	NA	NA	CASSRGTPRDYEQFF	TGTGCCAGCAGCCGGGGAACTCCCCGGGACTATGAGCAGTTCTTC
TRBV6-5	TRBJ1-1	NA	TRBD1	CASSYATGYTEAFF	TGTGCCAGCAGTTACGCGACAGGGTACACTGAAGCTTTCTTT
TRBV7-2	TRBJ2-2	NA	NA	CASSWSYGELFF	TGTGCCAGCAGCTGGAGTTACGGGGAGCTGTTTTTT
TRBV5-4	TRBJ1-3	NA	TRBD1	CASSLQTGALSGNTIYF	TGTGCCAGCAGCTTGCAGACAGGGGCATTGTCTGGAAACACCATATATTTT
TRBV5-3	TRBJ2-7	NA	TRBD1	CARSLGQGRDEQYF	TGTGCCAGAAGCTTAGGACAGGGTAGAGACGAGCAGTACTTC
TRBV27	TRBJ1-2	NA	NA	CASRRNRQDYGYTF	TGTGCCAGCAGGAGAAATCGACAGGACTATGGCTACACCTTC
TRBV15	TRBJ2-5	NA	NA	CATRPNRLQETQYF	TGTGCCACCAGGCCGAACAGGCTCCAAGAGACCCAGTACTTC
TRBV11-2	TRBJ2-5	NA	TRBD2	CASSSRLAGPQETQYF	TGTGCCAGCAGCTCGCGACTAGCGGGACCACAAGAGACCCAGTACTTC
TRBV6-5	TRBJ1-1	NA	NA	CASSYRSGTPQTFF	TGTGCCAGCAGTTACCGCTCCGGGACACCACAGACTTTCTTT
TRBV7-7	TRBJ2-2	NA	NA	CASSSGWGSGELFF	TGTGCCAGCAGCTCCGGGTGGGGCTCCGGGGAGCTGTTTTTT
TRBV4-1	TRBJ1-3	NA	NA	CASSQEPASSGNTIYF	TGCGCCAGCAGCCAAGAACCAGCGAGCTCTGGAAACACCATATATTTT
TRBV10-3	TRBJ2-7	NA	NA	CAISESYSNEQYF	TGTGCCATCAGTGAGTCGTACAGCAACGAGCAGTACTTC
TRBV5-1	TRBJ2-1	once	TRBD1	CASSLGQGAKGEQFF	TGCGCCAGCAGCTTGGGACAGGGGGCGAAGGGTGAGCAGTTCTTC
TRBV5-4	TRBJ2-7	NA	TRBD2	CASSLGGRGDEQYF	TGTGCCAGCAGCTTGGGGGGGAGGGGCGACGAGCAGTACTTC
TRBV27	TRBJ2-5	NA	TRBD2	CASSPLGEGLETQYF	TGTGCCAGCAGTCCCCTGGGGGAGGGCCTGGAGACCCAGTACTTC
TRBV7-8	TRBJ1-2	NA	TRBD1	CASSLEPGGAVGYGYTF	TGTGCCAGCAGCTTAGAGCCAGGGGGCGCAGTAGGGTATGGCTACACCTTC
TRBV11-2	TRBJ2-1	NA	NA	CASSIPRLSSYNEQFF	TGTGCCAGCAGCATACCCCGTCTCAGCTCCTACAATGAGCAGTTCTTC
TRBV4-2	TRBJ2-1	NA	TRBD2	CASSRGLDDSYNEQFF	TGTGCCAGCAGCCGGGGACTAGACGATTCCTACAATGAGCAGTTCTTC
TRBV19	TRBJ2-1	NA	TRBD2	CASSLLGTSGLTVQFF	TGTGCCAGTAGTCTCCTGGGGACTAGCGGGTTGACTGTGCAGTTCTTC
TRBV7-9	TRBJ1-4	NA	TRBD1	CASSLGQADTRDEKLFF	TGTGCCAGCAGCTTGGGACAGGCCGATACCCGGGATGAAAAACTGTTTTTT
TRBV5-1	TRBJ1-1	NA	NA	CASSLEGGSEAFF	TGCGCCAGCAGCTTGGAGGGGGGCTCTGAAGCTTTCTTT
TRBV7-3	TRBJ2-2	once	NA	CASSLRVAGELFF	TGTGCCAGCAGCCTACGGGTCGCCGGGGAGCTGTTTTTT
TRBV5-4	TRBJ2-5	NA	TRBD1	CASRPGTAFRETQYF	TGTGCCAGCAGACCCGGGACAGCCTTCAGGGAGACCCAGTACTTC
TRBV4-3	TRBJ1-5	once	NA	CASSQDSVDTNGDQPQHF	TGCGCCAGCAGCCAAGACTCTGTAGACACGAATGGAGATCAGCCCCAGCATTTT
TRBV7-9	TRBJ1-4	NA	NA	CASSFGRQDPTNEKLFF	TGTGCCAGCAGCTTCGGGAGACAGGACCCAACTAATGAAAAACTGTTTTTT
TRBV5-1	TRBJ2-7	NA	NA	CASSLLTGISHEQYF	TGCGCCAGCAGCTTGTTAACAGGGATTAGTCACGAGCAGTACTTC
TRBV6-5	TRBJ2-1	NA	NA	CASSPQGSYNEQFF	TGTGCCAGCAGTCCACAGGGTAGCTACAATGAGCAGTTCTTC
TRBV9	TRBJ2-1	NA	TRBD2	CASSVASGPYNEQFF	TGTGCCAGCAGCGTAGCTAGCGGGCCTTACAATGAGCAGTTCTTC
TRBV7-3	TRBJ2-1	NA	NA	CASSLRAASSYNEQFF	TGTGCCAGCAGCTTAAGAGCGGCCAGCTCCTACAATGAGCAGTTCTTC
TRBV4-3	TRBJ2-2	NA	TRBD2	CASSQELAAGSGELFF	TGCGCCAGCAGCCAAGAACTAGCGGCCGGTTCCGGGGAGCTGTTTTTT
TRBV11-2	TRBJ2-7	NA	TRBD2	CASSSPTRLTSGRAYEQYF	TGTGCCAGCAGCTCTCCGACCCGTCTGACTAGCGGGAGGGCCTACGAGCAGTACTTC
TRBV19	TRBJ1-5	NA	TRBD1	CASSIQGAVYQPQHF	TGTGCCAGTAGTATCCAGGGGGCGGTTTATCAGCCCCAGCATTTT
TRBV28	TRBJ1-4	NA	NA	CAINSGPGFSRLEKLFF	TGTGCCATCAACTCCGGACCGGGATTCTCGCGGTTAGAAAAACTGTTTTTT
TRBV5-4	TRBJ2-2	NA	NA	CASSPRLGGGDTGELFF	TGTGCCAGCAGCCCGCGTTTGGGGGGAGGAGACACCGGGGAGCTGTTTTTT
TRBV6-5	TRBJ1-4	once	TRBD1	CASRGTGGAEKLFF	TGTGCCAGCAGAGGGACAGGGGGGGCCGAAAAACTGTTTTTT
TRBV10-3	TRBJ1-1	NA	NA	CAISERLMNTEAFF	TGTGCCATCAGTGAGAGGCTGATGAACACTGAAGCTTTCTTT
TRBV18	TRBJ1-1	NA	TRBD1	CASSPGTGMNTEAFF	TGTGCCAGCTCACCCGGGACAGGGATGAACACTGAAGCTTTCTTT
TRBV11-2	TRBJ1-2	NA	NA	CASSLARTLNYGYTF	TGTGCCAGCAGCTTAGCCCGGACGCTTAACTATGGCTACACCTTC
TRBV28	TRBJ2-1	NA	NA	CASSLAVKQFF	TGTGCCAGCAGTTTAGCCGTGAAGCAGTTCTTC
TRBV30	TRBJ2-7	NA	TRBD2	CAWEEGGRAHEQYF	TGTGCCTGGGAGGAAGGCGGGAGGGCCCACGAGCAGTACTTC
TRBV7-3	TRBJ2-3	NA	TRBD2	CASSPQGGRGDTQYF	TGTGCCAGCAGCCCCCAGGGAGGGAGAGGGGATACGCAGTATTTT
TRBV7-9	TRBJ2-3	NA	NA	CASSFFGTDTQYF	TGTGCCAGCAGCTTTTTTGGCACAGATACGCAGTATTTT
TRBV7-8	TRBJ2-2	NA	NA	CASSRPRLRSTGELFF	TGTGCCAGCAGCCGCCCCCGTCTCCGTAGCACCGGGGAGCTGTTTTTT
TRBV30	TRBJ2-7	NA	TRBD2	CAWRTSGSGYEQYF	TGTGCCTGGAGGACTAGCGGGAGCGGTTACGAGCAGTACTTC
TRBV18	TRBJ1-1	NA	TRBD1	CASYQGQGNTEAFF	TGTGCCAGCTACCAGGGACAGGGGAACACTGAAGCTTTCTTT
TRBV6-5	TRBJ1-2	NA	TRBD1	CASSNKRQGTYGYTF	TGTGCCAGCAGTAACAAAAGACAGGGTACCTATGGCTACACCTTC
TRBV5-6	TRBJ1-2	NA	NA	CASSLPQGSGYTF	TGTGCCAGCAGCTTGCCACAGGGAAGTGGCTACACCTTC
TRBV9	TRBJ2-2	NA	NA	CASSVGDAAWGTYGELFF	TGTGCCAGCAGCGTAGGGGACGCAGCCTGGGGAACGTACGGGGAGCTGTTTTTT
TRBV19	TRBJ2-5	NA	NA	CASSIGPGRGETQYF	TGTGCCAGTAGTATAGGTCCAGGGCGGGGAGAGACCCAGTACTTC
TRBV28	TRBJ2-1	NA	NA	CASSPKFAGPQTEQFF	TGTGCCAGCAGCCCTAAGTTCGCGGGACCACAAACTGAGCAGTTCTTC
TRBV5-1	TRBJ1-1	NA	NA	CASSDHRLPRGAEAFF	TGCGCCAGCAGCGACCACAGGCTTCCCCGGGGGGCTGAAGCTTTCTTT
TRBV7-9	TRBJ2-7	NA	TRBD2	CASSSTSGKFGEQYF	TGTGCCAGCAGTTCCACTAGCGGGAAGTTCGGCGAGCAGTACTTC
TRBV7-2	TRBJ2-1	NA	NA	CASSTIPARVAPYNEQFF	TGTGCCAGCAGCACAATCCCCGCGCGAGTCGCCCCCTACAATGAGCAGTTCTTC